This entry is about one T cell receptor beta chain. This record belongs to a study of blood T cells in healthy people across ages. Together with a sample-barcoded 5' primer, a J-beta primer mix was included in a second PCR lasting about 6 to 11 cycles. TCRdb processed the 5' RACE reads anew with MiXCR; each CDR3 protein has one entry. The data show about 290,000 distinct CDR3 sequences, with around 30% seen just once and 29% held by the top ten. This receptor was identified in a woman between 65 and 79 years old in good health. What was sequenced was blood.

Here the CDR3 reads CASSDGIYEQYF. For the CDR3, the DNA is TGTGCCAGCAGTGACGGTATCTACGAGCAGTACTTC. The rearrangement uses TRBV6-6 and TRBJ2-5, with D uncertain. The end of the DNA is better explained by TRBJ2-7, so the J call may be wrong. Germline V lookup: CDR1 MNHNY, CDR2 SVGAGI (reference sequence). CDR3 size: 12 residues.